In its sample, the clone carrying this T cell receptor (beta chain) was seen once. The sample comes from a study of blood T cell repertoires in COVID-19. The trim removed 4 bases at V and 4 bases at J, leaving 9 bases unmatched. CDR1 and CDR2 (germline): MDHEN, SYDVKM. The CDR3 totals 15 residues. Method: immunoSEQ multiplex PCR; TCRdb's copy keeps in-frame clones and lacks some. The table lists about 270,000 clones, 75% to 95% of them singletons. Sequenced: PBMCs or T cells enriched from blood (not recorded which). The receptor's source is a man between 35 and 55 years old who had been exposed to COVID-19. This chain joins TRBV28 and TRBJ2-5, with 7 bases lining up with TRBD1. CDR3 amino acids: CASSSGQSFSETQYF. CDR3 bases: TGTGCCAGCAGTTCGGGACAGTCTTTCTCAGAGACCCAGTACTTC.